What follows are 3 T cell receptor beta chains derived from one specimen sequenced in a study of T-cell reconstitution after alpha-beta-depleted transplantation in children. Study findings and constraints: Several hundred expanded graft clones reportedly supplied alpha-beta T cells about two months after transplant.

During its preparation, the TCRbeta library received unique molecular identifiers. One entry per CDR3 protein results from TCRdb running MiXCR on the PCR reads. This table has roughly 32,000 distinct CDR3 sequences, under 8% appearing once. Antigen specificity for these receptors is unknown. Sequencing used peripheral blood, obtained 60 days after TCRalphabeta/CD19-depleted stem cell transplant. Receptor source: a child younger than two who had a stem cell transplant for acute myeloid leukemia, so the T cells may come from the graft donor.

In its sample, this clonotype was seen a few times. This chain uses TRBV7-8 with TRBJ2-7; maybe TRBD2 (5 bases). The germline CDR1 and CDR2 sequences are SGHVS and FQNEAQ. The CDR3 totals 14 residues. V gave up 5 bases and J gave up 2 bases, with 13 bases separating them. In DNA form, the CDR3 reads TGTGCCAGCAGCCTGGAACGGGGAGCCTACGAGCAGTACTTC. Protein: CASSLERGAYEQYF.

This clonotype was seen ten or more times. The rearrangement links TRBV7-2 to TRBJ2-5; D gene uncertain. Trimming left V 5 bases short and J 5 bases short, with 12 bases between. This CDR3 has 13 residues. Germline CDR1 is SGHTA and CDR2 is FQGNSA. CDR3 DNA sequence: TGTGCCAGCAGCGCCCAATTCGGGGAGACCCAGTACTTC. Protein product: CASSAQFGETQYF.

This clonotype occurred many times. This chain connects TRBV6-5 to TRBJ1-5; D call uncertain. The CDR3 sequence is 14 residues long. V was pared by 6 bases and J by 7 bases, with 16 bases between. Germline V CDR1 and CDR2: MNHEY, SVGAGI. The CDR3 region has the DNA TGTGCCAGCAGCTCCGGGCCTTACGACCAGCCCCAGCATTTT. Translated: CASSSGPYDQPQHF.